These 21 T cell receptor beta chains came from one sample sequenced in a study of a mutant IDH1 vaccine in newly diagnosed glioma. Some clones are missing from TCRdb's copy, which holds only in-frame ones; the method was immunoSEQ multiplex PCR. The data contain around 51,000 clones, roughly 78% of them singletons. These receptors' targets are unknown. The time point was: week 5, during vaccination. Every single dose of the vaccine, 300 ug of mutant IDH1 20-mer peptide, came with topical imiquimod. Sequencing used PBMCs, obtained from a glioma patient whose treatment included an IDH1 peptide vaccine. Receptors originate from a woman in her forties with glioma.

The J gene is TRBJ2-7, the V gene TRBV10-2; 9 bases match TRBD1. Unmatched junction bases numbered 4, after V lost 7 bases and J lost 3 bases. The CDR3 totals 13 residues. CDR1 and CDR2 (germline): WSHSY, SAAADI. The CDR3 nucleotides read TGCGCCAGCAACCTGGGACAGGGCTACGAGCAGTACTTC. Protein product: CASNLGQGYEQYF.

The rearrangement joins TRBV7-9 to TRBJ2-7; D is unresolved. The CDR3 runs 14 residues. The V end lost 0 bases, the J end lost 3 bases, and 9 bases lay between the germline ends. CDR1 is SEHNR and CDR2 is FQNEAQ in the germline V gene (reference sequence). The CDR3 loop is CASSLANPHYEQYF. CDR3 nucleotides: TGTGCCAGCAGCTTAGCGAACCCCCACTACGAGCAGTACTTC.

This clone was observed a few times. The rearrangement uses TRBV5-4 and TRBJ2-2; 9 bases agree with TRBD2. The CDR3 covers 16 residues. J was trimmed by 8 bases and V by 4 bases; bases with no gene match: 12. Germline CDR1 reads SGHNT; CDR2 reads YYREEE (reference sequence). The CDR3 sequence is CASSPDAGGRSGELFF. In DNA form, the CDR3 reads TGTGCCAGCAGCCCGGATGCGGGGGGGCGATCAGGGGAGCTGTTTTTT.

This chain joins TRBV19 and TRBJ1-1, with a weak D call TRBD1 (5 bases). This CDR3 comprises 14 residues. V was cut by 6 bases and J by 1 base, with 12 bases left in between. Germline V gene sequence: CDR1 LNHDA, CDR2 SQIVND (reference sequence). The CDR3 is CASRTRGSNTEAFF. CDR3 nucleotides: TGTGCCAGTAGGACAAGGGGCTCGAACACTGAAGCTTTCTTT.

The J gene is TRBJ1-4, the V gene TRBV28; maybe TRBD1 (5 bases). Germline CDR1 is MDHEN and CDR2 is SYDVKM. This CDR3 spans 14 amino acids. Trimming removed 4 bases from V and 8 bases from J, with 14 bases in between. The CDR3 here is CASSSGIPREKLFF. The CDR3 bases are TGTGCCAGCAGTTCAGGGATTCCAAGGGAAAAACTGTTTTTT. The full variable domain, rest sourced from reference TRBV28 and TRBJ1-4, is DVKVTQSSRYLVKRTGEKVFLECVQDMDHENMFWYRQDPGLGLRLIYFSYDVKMKEKGDIPEGYSVSREKKERFSLILESASTNQTSMYLCASSSGIPREKLFFGSGTQLSVL.

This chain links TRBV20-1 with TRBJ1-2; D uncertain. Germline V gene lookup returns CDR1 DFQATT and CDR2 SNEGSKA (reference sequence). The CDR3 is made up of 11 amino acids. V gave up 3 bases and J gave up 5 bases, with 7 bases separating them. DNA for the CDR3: TGCAGTGCTAGGGTTGGATATGGCTACACCTTC. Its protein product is CSARVGYGYTF.

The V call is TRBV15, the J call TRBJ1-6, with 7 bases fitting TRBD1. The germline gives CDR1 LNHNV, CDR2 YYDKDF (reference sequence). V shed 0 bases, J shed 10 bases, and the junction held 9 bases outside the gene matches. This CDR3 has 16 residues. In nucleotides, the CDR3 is TGTGCCACCAGCAGAGATTCGCGGGACAGCGGCTCACCCCTCCACTTT. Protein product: CATSRDSRDSGSPLHF.

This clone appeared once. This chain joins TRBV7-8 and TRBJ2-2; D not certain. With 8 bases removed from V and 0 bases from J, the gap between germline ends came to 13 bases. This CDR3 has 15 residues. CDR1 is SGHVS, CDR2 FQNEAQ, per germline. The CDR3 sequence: CASRLFGTNTGELFF. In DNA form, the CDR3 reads TGTGCCAGCCGTCTCTTTGGTACGAACACCGGGGAGCTGTTTTTT.

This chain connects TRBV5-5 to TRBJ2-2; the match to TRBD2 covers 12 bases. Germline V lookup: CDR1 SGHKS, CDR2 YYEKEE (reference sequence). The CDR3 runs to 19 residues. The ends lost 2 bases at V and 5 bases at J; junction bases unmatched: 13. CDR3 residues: CASSFRLAGGPGGTGELFF. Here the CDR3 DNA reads TGTGCCAGCAGCTTCCGCCTAGCGGGGGGGCCGGGGGGAACCGGGGAGCTGTTTTTT.

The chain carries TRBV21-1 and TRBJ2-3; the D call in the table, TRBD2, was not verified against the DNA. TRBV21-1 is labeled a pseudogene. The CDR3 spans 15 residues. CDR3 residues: CASTSGLLGGDTQYF. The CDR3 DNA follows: TGTGCCAGCACCTCGGGACTTCTGGGCGGAGATACGCAGTATTTT.

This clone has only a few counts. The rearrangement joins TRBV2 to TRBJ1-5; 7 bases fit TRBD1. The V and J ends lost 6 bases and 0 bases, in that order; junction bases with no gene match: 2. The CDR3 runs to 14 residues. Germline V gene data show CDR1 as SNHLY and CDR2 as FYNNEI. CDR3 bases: TGTGCCAGCAGCTGGACAGGTAGCAATCAGCCCCAGCATTTT. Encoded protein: CASSWTGSNQPQHF.

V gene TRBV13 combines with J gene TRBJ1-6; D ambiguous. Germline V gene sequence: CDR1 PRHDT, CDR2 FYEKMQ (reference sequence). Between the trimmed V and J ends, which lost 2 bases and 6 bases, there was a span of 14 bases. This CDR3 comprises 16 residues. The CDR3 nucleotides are TGTGCCAGCAGCTTAAATCCGGGGTGGGGTAATTCACCCCTCCACTTT. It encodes CASSLNPGWGNSPLHF.

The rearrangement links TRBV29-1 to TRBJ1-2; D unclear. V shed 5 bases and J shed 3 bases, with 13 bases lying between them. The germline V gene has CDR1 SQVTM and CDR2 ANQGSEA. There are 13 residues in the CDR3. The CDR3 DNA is TGCAGCGTTACAATCGGTGGACACTATGGCTACACCTTC. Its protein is CSVTIGGHYGYTF.

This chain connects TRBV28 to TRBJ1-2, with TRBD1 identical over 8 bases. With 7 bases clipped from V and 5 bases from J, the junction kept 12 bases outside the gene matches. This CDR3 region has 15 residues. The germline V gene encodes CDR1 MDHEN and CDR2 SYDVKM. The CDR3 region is CASIPGGASQYGYTF. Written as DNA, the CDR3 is TGTGCCAGCATACCAGGGGGCGCGTCGCAGTATGGCTACACCTTC.

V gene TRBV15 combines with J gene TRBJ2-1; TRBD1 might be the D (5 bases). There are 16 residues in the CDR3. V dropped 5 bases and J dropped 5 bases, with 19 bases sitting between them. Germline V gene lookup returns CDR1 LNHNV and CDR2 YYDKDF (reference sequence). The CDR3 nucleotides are TGTGCCACCAGCGGTGTGCAGGGAATACGCCACAATGAGCAGTTCTTC. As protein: CATSGVQGIRHNEQFF.

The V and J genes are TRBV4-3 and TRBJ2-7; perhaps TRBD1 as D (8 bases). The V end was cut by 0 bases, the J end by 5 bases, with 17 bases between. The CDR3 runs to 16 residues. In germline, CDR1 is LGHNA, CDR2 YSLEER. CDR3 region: CASSQETGQGGDEQYF. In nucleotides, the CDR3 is TGCGCCAGCAGCCAAGAGACCGGACAGGGAGGGGACGAGCAGTACTTC.

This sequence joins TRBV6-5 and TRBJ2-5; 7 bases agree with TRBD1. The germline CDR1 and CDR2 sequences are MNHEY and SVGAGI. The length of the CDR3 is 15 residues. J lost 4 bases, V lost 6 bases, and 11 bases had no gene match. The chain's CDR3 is CASSRNRGLGETQYF. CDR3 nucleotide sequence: TGTGCCAGCAGCCGAAACAGGGGCTTGGGAGAGACCCAGTACTTC.

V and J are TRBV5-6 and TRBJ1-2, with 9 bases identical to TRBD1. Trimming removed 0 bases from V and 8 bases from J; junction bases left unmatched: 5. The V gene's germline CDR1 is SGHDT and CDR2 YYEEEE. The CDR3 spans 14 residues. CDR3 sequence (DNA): TGTGCCAGCAGCTTGGGGACAGGGGTGTCCGGCTACACCTTC. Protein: CASSLGTGVSGYTF.

In nucleotides, the CDR3 is TGCGCCAGCAGCTTGGATGAGGGGAGAGAGACCCAGTACTTC. The encoded protein is CASSLDEGRETQYF. The V call is TRBV5-1, the J call TRBJ2-5; perhaps D is TRBD1 or TRBD2 (5 bases each). V shed 0 bases and J shed 4 bases, with 10 bases lying between them. The CDR3 sequence is 14 residues long. CDR1 is SGHRS and CDR2 is YFSETQ in the germline V gene. Combining the CDR3 with reference TRBV5-1 and TRBJ2-5 gives the whole variable domain KAGVTQTPRYLIKTRGQQVTLSCSPISGHRSVSWYQQTPGQGLQFLFEYFSETQRNKGNFPGRFSGRQFSNSRSEMNVSTLELGDSALYLCASSLDEGRETQYFGPGTRLLVL.

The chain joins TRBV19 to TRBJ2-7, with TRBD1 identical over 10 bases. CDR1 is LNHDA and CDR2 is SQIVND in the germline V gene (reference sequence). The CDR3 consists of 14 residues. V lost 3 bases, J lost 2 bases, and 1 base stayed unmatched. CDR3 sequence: CASSIGTGAYEQYF. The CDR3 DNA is TGTGCCAGTAGTATTGGGACAGGGGCCTACGAGCAGTACTTC.

CDR3 in amino acids: CASSLRDRDGYTF. The CDR3 nucleotides read TGTGCCAGCAGCTTGAGGGACAGAGATGGCTACACCTTC. V and J are TRBV7-3 and TRBJ1-2; TRBD1 matches 7 bases. V shed 3 bases and J 6 bases; nucleotides not matched to a gene: 4. This CDR3 has 13 residues. Germline CDR1 and CDR2: SGHTA and FQGTGA.